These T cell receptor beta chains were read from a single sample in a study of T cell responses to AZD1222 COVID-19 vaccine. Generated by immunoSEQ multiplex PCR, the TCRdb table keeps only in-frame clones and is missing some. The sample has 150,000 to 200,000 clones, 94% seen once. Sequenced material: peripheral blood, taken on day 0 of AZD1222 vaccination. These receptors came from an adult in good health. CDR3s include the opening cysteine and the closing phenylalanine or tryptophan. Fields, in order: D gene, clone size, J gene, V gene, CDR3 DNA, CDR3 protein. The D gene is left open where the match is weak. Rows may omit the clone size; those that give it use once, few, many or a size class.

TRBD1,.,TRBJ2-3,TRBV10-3,TGTGCCATCCGCTCTTGGACAGGGGTTTCAGATACGCAGTATTTT,CAIRSWTGVSDTQYF
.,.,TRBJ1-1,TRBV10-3,TGTGCCATCAGTGACGCTCAGATGAACACTGAAGCTTTCTTT,CAISDAQMNTEAFF
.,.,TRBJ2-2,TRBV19,TGTGCCAGTAGTACAGGGTTCCCCGGGGAGCTGTTTTTT,CASSTGFPGELFF
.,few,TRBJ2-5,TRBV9,TGTGCCAGCAGCGTAGCGCCCGGCCAAGAGACCCAGTACTTC,CASSVAPGQETQYF
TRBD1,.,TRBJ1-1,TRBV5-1,TGCGCCAGCAGCCCCCCAGGGGGGGCGAACACTGAAGCTTTCTTT,CASSPPGGANTEAFF
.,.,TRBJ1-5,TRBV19,TGTGCCAGTAGTCGGGTTTCTAATCAGCCCCAGCATTTT,CASSRVSNQPQHF
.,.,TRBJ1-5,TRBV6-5,TGTGCCAGCAGTTGGGTTCGGGAGATGGGCAATCAGCCCCAGCATTTT,CASSWVREMGNQPQHF
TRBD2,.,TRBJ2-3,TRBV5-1,TGCGCCAGCAGCTCCCTTTCCCAGCGGGAGGTGTCAGATACGCAGTATTTT,CASSSLSQREVSDTQYF
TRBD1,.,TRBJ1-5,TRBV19,TGTGCCAGTAGTAGTGGAGAGGGGGCGGGCAATCAGCCCCAGCATTTT,CASSSGEGAGNQPQHF
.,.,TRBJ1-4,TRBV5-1,TGCGCCAGCAGCCAGGCGGGTGAAAAACTGTTTTTT,CASSQAGEKLFF
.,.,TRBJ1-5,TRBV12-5,TGTGCTAGTGGCTCGGACATGATTCAGCCCCAGCATTTT,CASGSDMIQPQHF
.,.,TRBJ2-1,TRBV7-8,TGTGCCAGCAGCTCGACCTCAACAGGGATGGGCTCCTACAATGAGCAGTTCTTC,CASSSTSTGMGSYNEQFF
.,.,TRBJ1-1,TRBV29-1,TGCAGCGTTGAAAATGTAGTCATGAACACTGAAGCTTTCTTT,CSVENVVMNTEAFF
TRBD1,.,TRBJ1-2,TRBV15,TGTGCCACCAGCAGGGGGACAGACTCGGGCTATGGCTACACCTTC,CATSRGTDSGYGYTF
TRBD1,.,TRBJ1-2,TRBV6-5,TGTGCCAGCAGTTCACAGGGGATCACAAACTATGGCTACACCTTC,CASSSQGITNYGYTF
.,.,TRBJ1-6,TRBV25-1,TGTGCCAGCAGCAACCGGGGTTCCTATAATTCACCCCTCCACTTT,CASSNRGSYNSPLHF
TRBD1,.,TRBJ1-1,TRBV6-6,TGTGCCAGCAGTTACCAGACAGGGGCCACTGAAGCTTTCTTT,CASSYQTGATEAFF
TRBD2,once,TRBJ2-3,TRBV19,TGTGCCAGTAGCCTAGGGGGTAGCGGGAGATCGGATACGCAGTATTTT,CASSLGGSGRSDTQYF
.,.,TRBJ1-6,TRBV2,TGTGCCAGCAGTGGGGGGAGCATTGGTTCACCCCTCCACTTT,CASSGGSIGSPLHF
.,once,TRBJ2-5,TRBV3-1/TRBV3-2,TGTGCCAGCAGCCCTACTAGAGCCCTAGAGACCCAGTACTTC,CASSPTRALETQYF